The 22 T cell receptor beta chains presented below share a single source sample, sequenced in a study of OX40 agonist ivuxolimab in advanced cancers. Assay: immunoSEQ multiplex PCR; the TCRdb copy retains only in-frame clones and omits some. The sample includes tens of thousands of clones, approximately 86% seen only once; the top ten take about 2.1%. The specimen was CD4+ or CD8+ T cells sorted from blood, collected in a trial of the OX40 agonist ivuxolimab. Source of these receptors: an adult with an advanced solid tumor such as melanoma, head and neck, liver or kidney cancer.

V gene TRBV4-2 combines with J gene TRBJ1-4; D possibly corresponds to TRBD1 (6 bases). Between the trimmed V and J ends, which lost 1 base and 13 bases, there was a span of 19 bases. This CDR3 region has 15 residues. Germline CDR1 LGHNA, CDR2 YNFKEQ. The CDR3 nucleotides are TGTGCCAGCAGCCAAGGGACCCTGGGGGGGGGCGGACTGTTTTTT. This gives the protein CASSQGTLGGGGLFF.

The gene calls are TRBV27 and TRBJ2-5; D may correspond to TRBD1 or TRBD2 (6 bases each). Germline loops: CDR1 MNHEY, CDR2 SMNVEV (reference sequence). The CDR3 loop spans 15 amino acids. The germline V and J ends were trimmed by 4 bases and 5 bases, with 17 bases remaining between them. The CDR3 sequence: CASSSGGVVGETQYF. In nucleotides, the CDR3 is TGTGCCAGCAGTTCCGGGGGCGTAGTGGGTGAGACCCAGTACTTC.

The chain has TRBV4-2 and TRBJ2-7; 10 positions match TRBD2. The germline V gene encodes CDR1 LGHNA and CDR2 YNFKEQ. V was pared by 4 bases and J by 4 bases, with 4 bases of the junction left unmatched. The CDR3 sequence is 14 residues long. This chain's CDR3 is CASSRTSGNYEQYF. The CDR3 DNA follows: TGTGCCAGCAGCCGAACTAGCGGGAATTACGAGCAGTACTTC.

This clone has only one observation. The CDR3 region has the DNA TGTGCCAGCTCAAGACTGGACATAAACACTGAAGCTTTCTTT. Its translation is CASSRLDINTEAFF. The gene calls are TRBV18 and TRBJ1-1; the D gene is possibly TRBD1 (5 bases). Germline-derived CDR1 and CDR2 are KGHSH and LQKENI. CDR3 length equals 14 residues. V was clipped by 5 bases and J by 2 bases, with 12 bases between them.

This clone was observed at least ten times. CDR3 sequence (DNA): TGTGCCAGCTCACGCCGACAGGACAATGAGCAGTTCTTC. Encoded protein: CASSRRQDNEQFF. The chain carries TRBV18 and TRBJ2-1; D perhaps matches TRBD1 (6 bases). Deletions cut 4 bases from V and 5 bases from J, with 9 bases between. The CDR3 consists of 13 residues. From germline, CDR1 is KGHSH and CDR2 LQKENI.

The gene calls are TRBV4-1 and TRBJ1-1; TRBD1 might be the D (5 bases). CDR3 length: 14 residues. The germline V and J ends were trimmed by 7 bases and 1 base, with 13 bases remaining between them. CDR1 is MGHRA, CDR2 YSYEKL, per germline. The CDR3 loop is CASKPGGGNTEAFF. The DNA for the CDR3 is TGCGCCAGCAAACCCGGGGGTGGGAACACTGAAGCTTTCTTT.

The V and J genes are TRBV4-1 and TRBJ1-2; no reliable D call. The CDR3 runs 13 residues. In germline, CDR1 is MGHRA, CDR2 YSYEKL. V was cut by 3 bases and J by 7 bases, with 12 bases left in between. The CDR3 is CASSHPQASGYTF. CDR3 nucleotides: TGCGCCAGCAGCCACCCCCAGGCGTCTGGCTACACCTTC.

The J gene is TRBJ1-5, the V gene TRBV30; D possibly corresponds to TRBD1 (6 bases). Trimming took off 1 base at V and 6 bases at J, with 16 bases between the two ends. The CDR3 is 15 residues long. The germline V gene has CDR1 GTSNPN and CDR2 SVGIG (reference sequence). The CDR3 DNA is TGTGCCTGGAGTGATTACAGGGTGGTGGGTCAGCCCCAGCATTTT. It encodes CAWSDYRVVGQPQHF.

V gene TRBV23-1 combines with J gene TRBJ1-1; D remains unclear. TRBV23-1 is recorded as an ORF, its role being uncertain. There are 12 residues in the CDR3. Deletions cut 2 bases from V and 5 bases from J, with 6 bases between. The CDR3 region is CASSQGYTEAFF. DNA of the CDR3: TGCGCCAGCAGTCAAGGGTATACTGAAGCTTTCTTT.

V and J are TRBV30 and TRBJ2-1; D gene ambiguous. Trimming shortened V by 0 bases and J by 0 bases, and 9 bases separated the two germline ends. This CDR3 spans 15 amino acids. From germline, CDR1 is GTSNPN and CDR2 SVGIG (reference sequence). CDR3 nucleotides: TGTGCCTGGAGTGTCTGGTCCAGCTCCTACAATGAGCAGTTCTTC. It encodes CAWSVWSSSYNEQFF.

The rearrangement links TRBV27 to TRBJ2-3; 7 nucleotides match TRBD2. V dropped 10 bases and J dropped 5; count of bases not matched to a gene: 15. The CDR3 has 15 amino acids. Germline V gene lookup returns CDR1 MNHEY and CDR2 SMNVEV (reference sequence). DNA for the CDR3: TGTGCCACCCGGGACGGGGGGACTGGGGAAGATACGCAGTATTTT. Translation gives CATRDGGTGEDTQYF.

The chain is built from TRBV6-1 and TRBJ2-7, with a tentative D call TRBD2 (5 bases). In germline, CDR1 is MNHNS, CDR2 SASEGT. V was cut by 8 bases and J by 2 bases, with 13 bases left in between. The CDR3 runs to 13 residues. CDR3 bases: TGTGCCAGCGATTTGGACGGGACCTACGAGCAGTACTTC. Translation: CASDLDGTYEQYF.

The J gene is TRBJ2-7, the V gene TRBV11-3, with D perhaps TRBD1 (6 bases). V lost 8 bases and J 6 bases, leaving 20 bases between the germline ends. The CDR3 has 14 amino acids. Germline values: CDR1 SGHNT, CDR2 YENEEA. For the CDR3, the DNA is TGTGCCAGCTCCGAAGGGGGACACGACTCCGAGCAGTACTTC. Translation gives CASSEGGHDSEQYF.

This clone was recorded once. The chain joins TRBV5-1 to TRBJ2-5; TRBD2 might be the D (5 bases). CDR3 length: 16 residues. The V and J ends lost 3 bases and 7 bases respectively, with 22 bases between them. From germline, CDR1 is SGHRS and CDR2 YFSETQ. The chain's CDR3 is CASSSGISVRITTQYF. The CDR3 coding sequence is TGCGCCAGCAGCTCGGGGATCTCCGTGAGGATAACGACCCAGTACTTC.

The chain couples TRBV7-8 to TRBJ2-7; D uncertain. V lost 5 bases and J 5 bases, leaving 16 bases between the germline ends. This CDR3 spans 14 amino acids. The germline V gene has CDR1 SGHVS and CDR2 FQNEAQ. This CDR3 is CASSLSPSRDEQYF. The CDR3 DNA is TGTGCCAGCAGCCTCAGCCCTTCCCGGGACGAGCAGTACTTC.

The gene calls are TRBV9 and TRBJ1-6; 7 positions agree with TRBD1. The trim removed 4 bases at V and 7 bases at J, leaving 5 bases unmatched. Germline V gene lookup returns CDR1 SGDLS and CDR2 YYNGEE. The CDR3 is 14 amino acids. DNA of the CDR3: TGTGCCAGCAGCAGCCGGGACAGAAATTCACCCCTCCACTTT. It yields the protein CASSSRDRNSPLHF.

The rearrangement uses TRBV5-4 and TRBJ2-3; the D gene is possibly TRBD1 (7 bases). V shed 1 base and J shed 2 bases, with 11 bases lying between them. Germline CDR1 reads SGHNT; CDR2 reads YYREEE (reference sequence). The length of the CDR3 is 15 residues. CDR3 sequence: CASSLSRGDTDTQYF. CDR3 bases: TGTGCCAGCAGCTTGAGCAGGGGGGACACAGATACGCAGTATTTT. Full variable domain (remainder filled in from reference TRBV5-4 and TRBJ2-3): ETGVTQSPTHLIKTRGQQVTLRCSSQSGHNTVSWYQQALGQGPQFIFQYYREEENGRGNFPPRFSGLQFPNYSSELNVNALELDDSALYLCASSLSRGDTDTQYFGPGTRLTVL.

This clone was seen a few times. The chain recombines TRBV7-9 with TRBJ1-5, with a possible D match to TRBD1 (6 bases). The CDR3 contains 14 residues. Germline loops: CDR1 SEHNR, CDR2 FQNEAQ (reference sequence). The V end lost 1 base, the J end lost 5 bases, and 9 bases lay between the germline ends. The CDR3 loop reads CASSLGSGDQPQHF. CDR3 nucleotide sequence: TGTGCCAGCAGCTTAGGGTCAGGGGATCAGCCCCAGCATTTT.

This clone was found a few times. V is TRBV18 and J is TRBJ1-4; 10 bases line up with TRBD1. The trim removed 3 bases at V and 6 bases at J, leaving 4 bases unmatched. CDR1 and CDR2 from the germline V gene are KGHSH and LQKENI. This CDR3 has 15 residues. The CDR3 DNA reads TGTGCCAGCTCACCGGGGACAGGGGTGCATGAAAAACTGTTTTTT. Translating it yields CASSPGTGVHEKLFF. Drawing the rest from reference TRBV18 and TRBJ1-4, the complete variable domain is NAGVMQNPRHLVRRRGQEARLRCSPMKGHSHVYWYRQLPEEGLKFMVYLQKENIIDESGMPKERFSAEFPKEGPSILRIQQVVRGDSAAYFCASSPGTGVHEKLFFGSGTQLSVL.

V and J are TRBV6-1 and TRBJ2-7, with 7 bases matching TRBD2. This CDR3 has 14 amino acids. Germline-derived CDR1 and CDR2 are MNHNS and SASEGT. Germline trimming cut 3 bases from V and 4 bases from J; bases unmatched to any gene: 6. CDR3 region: CASSDWGLLYEQYF. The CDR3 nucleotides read TGTGCCAGCAGTGACTGGGGACTATTATACGAGCAGTACTTC.

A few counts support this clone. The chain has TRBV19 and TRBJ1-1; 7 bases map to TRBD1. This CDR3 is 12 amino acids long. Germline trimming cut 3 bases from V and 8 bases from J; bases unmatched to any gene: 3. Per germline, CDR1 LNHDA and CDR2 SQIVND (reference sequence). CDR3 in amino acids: CASSIDREEAFF. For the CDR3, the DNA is TGTGCCAGTAGTATCGACAGGGAGGAAGCTTTCTTT.

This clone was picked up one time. The CDR3 sequence: CASSWQGPSTDTQYF. The CDR3 bases are TGTGCCAGCAGCTGGCAGGGCCCTAGCACAGATACGCAGTATTTT. J is TRBJ2-3 and V is TRBV7-2; D possibly corresponds to TRBD1 (5 bases). V gave up 4 bases and J gave up 0 bases, with 11 bases separating them. CDR3 length: 15 amino acids. From germline, CDR1 is SGHTA and CDR2 FQGNSA.